Listed below are T cell receptor beta chains from one sample, sequenced in a study of cytomegalovirus exposure and HLA in healthy donors. The table came from immunoSEQ multiplex PCR; TCRdb's copy has only in-frame clones and leaves some out. This repertoire includes 100,000 to 150,000 clones. Input material: PBMCs. The receptors were gathered from a man in his forties in good health and CMV-seronegative. The CDR3 runs from the conserved cysteine through the conserved F or W. Fields, in order: J gene, V gene, D gene, CDR3 DNA, CDR3 protein. A D gene is named only where the DNA matches it firmly.

TRBJ2-5 | TRBV5-4 | TRBD1 | TGTGCCAGCACTACCGGGGACAGGGTAGAGACCCAGTACTTC | CASTTGDRVETQYF
TRBJ1-1 | TRBV10-3 | - | TGTGCCATCAAGGAGGAGATGAACACTGAAGCTTTCTTT | CAIKEEMNTEAFF
TRBJ1-1 | TRBV5-4 | - | TGTGCCAGCAGCAGGACAGTATTATTGAACACTGAAGCTTTCTTT | CASSRTVLLNTEAFF
TRBJ2-1 | TRBV10-3 | TRBD1 | TGTGCCATCAGGGAACAGGGGGACCCTGAGCAGTTCTTC | CAIREQGDPEQFF
TRBJ2-1 | TRBV4-1 | TRBD1 | TGCGCCAGCAGCCGCCTCGGGACAGGTTACAATGAGCAGTTCTTC | CASSRLGTGYNEQFF
TRBJ2-7 | TRBV6-5 | TRBD2 | TGTGCCAGCAGTTTAACTAGCGGGATAACCTACGAGCAGTACTTC | CASSLTSGITYEQYF
TRBJ2-6 | TRBV5-1 | - | TGCGCCAGCAGCTTGGTTGGCGGGCCCGGGGCCAACGTCCTGACTTTC | CASSLVGGPGANVLTF
TRBJ2-1 | TRBV11-1 | - | TGTGCCAGCAGCCCCAACGGGGGTACCTACAATGAGCAGTTCTTC | CASSPNGGTYNEQFF
TRBJ2-7 | TRBV7-8 | - | TGTGCCAGTAGTTCGGGACTGGGGTCCTACGAGCAGTACTTC | CASSSGLGSYEQYF
TRBJ2-2 | TRBV9 | TRBD2 | TGTGCCAGCAGCCAGAAGGGACTAGCGGGAGGGAACACCGGGGAGCTGTTTTTT | CASSQKGLAGGNTGELFF
TRBJ2-7 | TRBV7-2 | - | TGTGCCAGCAGCTTGGCGGGAAGTCCCGAGCAGTACTTC | CASSLAGSPEQYF